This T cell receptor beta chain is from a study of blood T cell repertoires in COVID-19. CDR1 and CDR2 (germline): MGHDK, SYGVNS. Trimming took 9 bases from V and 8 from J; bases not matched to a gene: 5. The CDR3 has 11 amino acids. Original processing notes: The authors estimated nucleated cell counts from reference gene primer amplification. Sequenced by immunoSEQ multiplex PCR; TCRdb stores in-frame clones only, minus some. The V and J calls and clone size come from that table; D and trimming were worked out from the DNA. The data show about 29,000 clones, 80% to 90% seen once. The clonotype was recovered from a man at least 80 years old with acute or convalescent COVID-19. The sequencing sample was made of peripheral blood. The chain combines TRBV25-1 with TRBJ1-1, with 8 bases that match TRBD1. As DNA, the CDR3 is TGTGCCAGTAGACGGACAGGGGAAGCTTTCTTT. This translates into CASRRTGEAFF.